This section outlines one T cell receptor beta chain sequence together with its context. These data originate in a study of blood T cell repertoires in COVID-19. TCRdb's copy holds only in-frame clones and misses some; the assay was immunoSEQ multiplex PCR. The profile shows about 670,000 clones, 85% to 90% of them singletons. Germline V gene data show CDR1 as SEHNR and CDR2 as FQNEAQ (reference sequence). The CDR3 is 12 residues long. Trimming shortened V by 6 bases and J by 5 bases, and 11 bases separated the two germline ends. This TCR came from a woman aged 18 to 35 with acute or convalescent COVID-19. This chain connects TRBV7-9 to TRBJ2-7, with TRBD1 as a possible D gene (6 bases). Sequenced input: peripheral blood. The CDR3 sequence is CASRKGVNEQYF. DNA of the CDR3: TGTGCCAGCAGAAAGGGGGTAAACGAGCAGTACTTC.